This T cell receptor beta chain came from a study of OX40 agonist ivuxolimab in advanced cancers. The CDR3 loop spans 16 amino acids. Germline V gene sequence: CDR1 SGHVS, CDR2 FQNEAQ. V lost 3 bases, J lost 6 bases, and 10 bases stayed unmatched. TCRdb's copy holds only in-frame clones and misses some; the assay was immunoSEQ multiplex PCR. This table has 100,000 to 150,000 clones, roughly 90% appearing once. This chain uses TRBV7-8 with TRBJ1-1; 10 nucleotides match TRBD1. The source is an adult with an advanced solid tumor such as melanoma, head and neck, liver or kidney cancer. This specimen consisted of CD4+ or CD8+ T cells sorted from blood, obtained in a trial of the OX40 agonist ivuxolimab. The CDR3 protein is CASSFPGQGINAEAFF. CDR3 nucleotide sequence: TGTGCCAGCAGCTTCCCGGGACAGGGGATAAATGCTGAAGCTTTCTTT.